This paragraph covers one T cell receptor beta chain sequence. In the original analysis: How many nucleated cells were present was estimated from reference gene primer amplification. Using immunoSEQ multiplex PCR, the repertoire was profiled, and TCRdb retains in-frame clones only, with some absent. V and J calls and clone size are given by that table; D and trimming were obtained from the DNA. Of 85,000 to 90,000 clones in the sample, approximately 79% were seen once. This sample was included in a study of blood T cell repertoires in COVID-19. Study details: There were acute and convalescent COVID-19 samples, and they came from the United States, Italy and Spain. PBMCs, B-cell-depleted T cells, or T cells provided the cDNA or gDNA that made up the material.

This TCR derives from an older man with acute or convalescent COVID-19. Sequenced input: peripheral blood.

The CDR3 spells CASSKGLAGGQETQYF. The CDR3, as DNA: TGTGCCAGCAGCAAGGGACTAGCGGGGGGTCAAGAGACCCAGTACTTC. This chain uses TRBV7-2 with TRBJ2-5, with 15 bases fitting TRBD2. This CDR3 contains 16 residues. V trimming: 5 bases; J trimming: 2 bases; junction bases outside the gene matches: 3. Germline V gene lookup returns CDR1 SGHTA and CDR2 FQGNSA. Complete variable domain (other parts from reference TRBV7-2 and TRBJ2-5): GAGVSQSPSNKVTEKGKDVELRCDPISGHTALYWYRQSLGQGLEFLIYFQGNSAPDKSGLPSDRFSAERTGGSVSTLTIQRTQQEDSAVYLCASSKGLAGGQETQYFGPGTRLLVL.